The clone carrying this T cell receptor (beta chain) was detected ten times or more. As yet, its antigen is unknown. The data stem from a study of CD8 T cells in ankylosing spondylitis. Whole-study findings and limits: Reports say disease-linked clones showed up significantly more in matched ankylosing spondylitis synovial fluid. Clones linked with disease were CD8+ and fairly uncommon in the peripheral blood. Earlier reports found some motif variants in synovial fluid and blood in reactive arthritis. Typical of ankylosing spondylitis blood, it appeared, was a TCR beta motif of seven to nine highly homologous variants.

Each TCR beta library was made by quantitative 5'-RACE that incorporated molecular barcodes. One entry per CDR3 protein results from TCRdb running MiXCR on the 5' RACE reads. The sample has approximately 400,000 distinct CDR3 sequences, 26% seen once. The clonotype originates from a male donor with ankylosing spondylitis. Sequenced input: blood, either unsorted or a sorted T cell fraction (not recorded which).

The CDR3 protein is CASSLTGDNEKLFF. For the CDR3, the DNA is TGTGCCAGCAGTTTAACTGGGGATAATGAAAAACTGTTTTTT. The chain combines TRBV12-3 or TRBV12-4 with TRBJ1-4; the D is unclear. This CDR3 is built from 14 residues. The ends were cut back, 2 bases at V and 4 bases at J, with 8 bases in the middle.